This TCR beta chain was sequenced for a study of beta chain features in type 1 diabetes. General study findings and limits: All four CD4+ subsets of Type 1 diabetes patients contained TCRB CDR3s that were moderately but significantly shorter. Whether HLA type affects TCRB rearrangement stayed undetermined in the present work.

For this clone: Its antigen is unknown. Other DNA sequences within the sample encode an identical CDR3.

Every bit of the isolated RNA underwent reverse transcription, so sequencing read expressed TCRB transcripts. The average output of naive, central memory and regulatory T cell samples was around 3.5 million reads. Here immunoSEQ multiplex PCR was the method, and the copy in TCRdb shows in-frame clones only, minus some. The sample holds nearly 700,000 clones, over 10% seen once. Cells sorted by CD45RO/CCR7/CD25/CD127/CD95/CD27 comprised CD4+ naive, central memory, regulatory and stem cell-like memory cells. Germline V gene lookup returns CDR1 DFQATT and CDR2 SNEGSKA (reference sequence). V lost 3 bases to trimming and J lost 8 bases; unmatched junction nucleotides: 0. The CDR3 sequence is 10 residues long.

The source of this sequence is a man younger than 35 with type 1 diabetes. This chain links TRBV20-1 with TRBJ1-1, with 7 bases matching TRBD1. The source material was naive CD4+ T cells from blood. Written as DNA, the CDR3 is TGCAGTGCTAGCAGGGGGGAAGCTTTCTTT. Its protein product is CSASRGEAFF.